The entry that follows covers one T cell receptor beta chain sequence. This sample is drawn from a study of control samples from healthy donors and cancer patients. Here immunoSEQ multiplex PCR was the method, and the copy in TCRdb shows in-frame clones only, minus some. The sample comprises some 110,000 clones, 93% of which are singletons, and 2.6% rests with the top ten. Trimming cost V 1 base and J 4 bases, with 14 bases left between them. CDR1 SGHDT and CDR2 YYEEEE come from the germline V gene. The CDR3 length is 15 residues. This TCR came from a man aged 25 to 40 in good health. The sequencing input was blood. The chain links TRBV5-6 to TRBJ1-2; no clear D. CDR3 sequence (DNA): TGTGCCAGCAGCTTGCTCCTGAGGATCGGCTATGGCTACACCTTC. The encoded protein is CASSLLLRIGYGYTF.